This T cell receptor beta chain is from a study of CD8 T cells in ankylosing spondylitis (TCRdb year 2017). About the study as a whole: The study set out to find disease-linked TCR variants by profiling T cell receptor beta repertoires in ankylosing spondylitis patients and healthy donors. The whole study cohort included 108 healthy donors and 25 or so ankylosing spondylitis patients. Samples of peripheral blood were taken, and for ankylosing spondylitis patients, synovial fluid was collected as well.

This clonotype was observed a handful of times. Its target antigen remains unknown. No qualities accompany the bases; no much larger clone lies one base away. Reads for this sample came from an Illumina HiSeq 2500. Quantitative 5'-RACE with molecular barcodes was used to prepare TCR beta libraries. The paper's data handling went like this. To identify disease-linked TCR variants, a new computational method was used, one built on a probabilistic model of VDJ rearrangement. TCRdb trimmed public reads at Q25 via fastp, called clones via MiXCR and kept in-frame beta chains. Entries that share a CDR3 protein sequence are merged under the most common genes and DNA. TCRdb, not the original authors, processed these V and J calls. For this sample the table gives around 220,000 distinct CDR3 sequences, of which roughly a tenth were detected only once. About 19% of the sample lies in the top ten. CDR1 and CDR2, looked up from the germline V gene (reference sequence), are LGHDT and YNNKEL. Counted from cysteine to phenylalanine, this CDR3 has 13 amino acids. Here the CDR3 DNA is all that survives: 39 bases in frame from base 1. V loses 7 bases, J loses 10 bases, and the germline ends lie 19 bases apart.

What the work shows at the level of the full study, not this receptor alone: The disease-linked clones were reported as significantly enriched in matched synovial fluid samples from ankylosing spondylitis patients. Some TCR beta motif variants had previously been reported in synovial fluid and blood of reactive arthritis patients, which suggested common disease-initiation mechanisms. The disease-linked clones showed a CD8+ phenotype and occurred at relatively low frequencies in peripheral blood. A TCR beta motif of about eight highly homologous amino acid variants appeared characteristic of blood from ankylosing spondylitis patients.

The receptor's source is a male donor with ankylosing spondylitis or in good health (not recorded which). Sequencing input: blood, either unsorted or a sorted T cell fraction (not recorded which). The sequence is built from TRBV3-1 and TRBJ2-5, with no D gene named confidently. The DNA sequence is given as TGTGCCAGCAACCACTTCCGCTGTCAAGTCCAGTACTTC. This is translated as CASNHFRCQVQYF.